These 5 T cell receptor beta chains originate from one sample sequenced in a study of cytomegalovirus exposure and HLA in healthy donors. Measured with immunoSEQ multiplex PCR; TCRdb has only the in-frame clones, and not every one. Of over 150,000 clones in the sample, around 84% were seen once. The sequencing sample was made of PBMCs. All receptors derive from a man aged 18 to 30 in good health and CMV-seropositive.

The chain combines TRBV7-2 with TRBJ2-5; 7 bases agree with TRBD1. Germline loops: CDR1 SGHTA, CDR2 FQGNSA. J gave up 2 bases and V 3 bases, and 3 bases lay outside the gene matches. The length of the CDR3 is 14 residues. The CDR3 sequence is CASSFLDRQETQYF. The CDR3 nucleotides are TGTGCCAGCAGCTTTTTGGACAGGCAAGAGACCCAGTACTTC.

The V gene is TRBV28, the J gene TRBJ2-4; perhaps TRBD1 as D (6 bases). The CDR3 contains 16 residues. Germline V gives CDR1 MDHEN, CDR2 SYDVKM. Trimming stripped 6 bases from V and 2 bases from J, with 17 bases between. The CDR3 sequence: CASRPGEGTPKNIQYF. CDR3 sequence (DNA): TGTGCCAGCAGACCCGGCGAAGGGACACCCAAAAACATTCAGTACTTC.

This chain joins TRBV7-9 and TRBJ1-3, with D tentatively TRBD1 (6 bases). This CDR3 spans 15 amino acids. The germline V gene encodes CDR1 SEHNR and CDR2 FQNEAQ (reference sequence). V was trimmed by 5 bases and J by 0 bases, leaving 11 bases between them. The DNA for the CDR3 is TGTGCCAGCAGCCGACAGGACCTCTCTGGAAACACCATATATTTT. Its protein is CASSRQDLSGNTIYF.

The chain links TRBV6-1 to TRBJ2-5; 11 nucleotides align to TRBD2. V gave up 0 bases and J gave up 5 bases; unmatched junction bases: 11. The CDR3 covers 18 residues. Germline loops: CDR1 MNHNS, CDR2 SASEGT. CDR3 amino acids: CASSEAPTSGAPRETQYF. The DNA for the CDR3 is TGTGCCAGCAGTGAAGCTCCGACTAGCGGGGCTCCGAGGGAGACCCAGTACTTC.

This sequence joins TRBV7-3 and TRBJ2-2; 7 bases fit TRBD1. The CDR3 spans 16 residues. The V gene end was trimmed by 2 bases and the J gene end by 2 bases; junction bases not matched to a gene: 5. The germline V gene has CDR1 SGHTA and CDR2 FQGTGA. This chain's CDR3 is CASSLLGGSNTGELFF. Written as DNA, the CDR3 is TGTGCCAGCAGCTTACTAGGGGGCAGTAACACCGGGGAGCTGTTTTTT.